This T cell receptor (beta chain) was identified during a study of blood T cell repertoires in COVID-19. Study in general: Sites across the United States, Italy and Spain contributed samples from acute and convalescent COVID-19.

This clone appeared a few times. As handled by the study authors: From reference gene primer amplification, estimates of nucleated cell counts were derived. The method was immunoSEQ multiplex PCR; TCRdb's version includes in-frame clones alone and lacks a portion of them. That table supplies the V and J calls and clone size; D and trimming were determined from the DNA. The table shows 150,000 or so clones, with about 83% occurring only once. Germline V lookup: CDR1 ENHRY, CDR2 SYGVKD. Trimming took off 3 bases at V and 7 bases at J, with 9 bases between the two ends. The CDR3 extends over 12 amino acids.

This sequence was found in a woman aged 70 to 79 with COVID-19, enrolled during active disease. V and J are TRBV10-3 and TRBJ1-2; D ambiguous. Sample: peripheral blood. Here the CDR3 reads CAISDRSSGYTF. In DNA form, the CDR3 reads TGTGCCATCAGTGACCGGTCGAGTGGCTACACCTTC.